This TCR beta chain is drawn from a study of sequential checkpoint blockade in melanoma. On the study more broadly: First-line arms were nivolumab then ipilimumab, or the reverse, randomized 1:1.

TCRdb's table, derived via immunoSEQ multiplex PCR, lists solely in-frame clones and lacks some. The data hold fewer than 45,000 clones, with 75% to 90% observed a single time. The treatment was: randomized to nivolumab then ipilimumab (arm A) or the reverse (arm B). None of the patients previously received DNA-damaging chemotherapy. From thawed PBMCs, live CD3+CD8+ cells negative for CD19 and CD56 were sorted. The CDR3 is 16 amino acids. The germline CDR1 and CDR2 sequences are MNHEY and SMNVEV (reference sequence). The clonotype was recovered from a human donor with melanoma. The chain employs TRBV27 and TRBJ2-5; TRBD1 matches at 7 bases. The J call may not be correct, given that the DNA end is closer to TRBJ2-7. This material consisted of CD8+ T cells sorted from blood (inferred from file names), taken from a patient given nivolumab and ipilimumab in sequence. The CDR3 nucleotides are TGTGCCAGCAGTCAATCCCCCGGGACAGCCTCCTACGAGCAGTACTTC. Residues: CASSQSPGTASYEQYF.